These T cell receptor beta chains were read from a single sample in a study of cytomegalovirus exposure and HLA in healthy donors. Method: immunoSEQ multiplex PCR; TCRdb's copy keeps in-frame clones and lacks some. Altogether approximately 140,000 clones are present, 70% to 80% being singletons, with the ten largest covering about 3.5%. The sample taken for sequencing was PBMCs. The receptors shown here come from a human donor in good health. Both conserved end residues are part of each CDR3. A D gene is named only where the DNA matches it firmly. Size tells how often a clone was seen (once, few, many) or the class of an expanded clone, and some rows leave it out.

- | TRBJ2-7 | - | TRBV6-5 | CASSRQCRYEQYF | TGTGCCAGCAGTCGACAGTGTCGCTACGAGCAGTACTTC
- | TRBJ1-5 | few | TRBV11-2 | CASSAAGARGQPQHF | TGTGCCAGCAGCGCGGCGGGGGCTAGGGGTCAGCCCCAGCATTTT
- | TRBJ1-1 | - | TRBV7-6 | CASSLGELQDTEAFF | TGTGCCAGCAGCTTAGGTGAATTACAGGACACTGAAGCTTTCTTT
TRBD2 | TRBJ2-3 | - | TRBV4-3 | CASSQARLAGLDTQYF | TGCGCCAGCAGCCAAGCTAGACTAGCGGGACTCGATACGCAGTATTTT
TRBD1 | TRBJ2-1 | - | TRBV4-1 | CASSQVDRGPGEQFF | TGCGCCAGCAGCCAAGTCGACAGGGGGCCAGGCGAGCAGTTCTTC
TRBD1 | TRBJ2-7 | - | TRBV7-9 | CASSFNSGTGRYEQYF | TGTGCCAGCAGCTTTAATTCGGGGACAGGGCGTTACGAGCAGTACTTC
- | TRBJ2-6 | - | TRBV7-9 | CASSPRGRGSGANVLTF | TGTGCCAGCAGCCCTAGGGGGCGGGGCTCTGGGGCCAACGTCCTGACTTTC
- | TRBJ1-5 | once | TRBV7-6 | CASSSYLARTPGNQPQHF | TGTGCCAGCAGCTCCTACCTTGCCCGGACACCTGGCAATCAGCCCCAGCATTTT
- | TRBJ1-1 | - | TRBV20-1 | CSATGNTEAFF | TGCAGTGCTACCGGGAACACTGAAGCTTTCTTT
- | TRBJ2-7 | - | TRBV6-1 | CASSEGANRDEQYF | TGTGCCAGCAGTGAAGGTGCGAACAGGGACGAGCAGTACTTC
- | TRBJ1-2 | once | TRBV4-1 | CASSQVPSDYGYTF | TGCGCCAGCAGCCAAGTTCCGTCCGACTATGGCTACACCTTC
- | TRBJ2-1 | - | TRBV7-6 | CASSHAGRAAAGNEQFF | TGTGCCAGCAGCCACGCGGGGCGAGCGGCTGCGGGGAATGAGCAGTTCTTC
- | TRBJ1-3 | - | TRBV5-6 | CASSRGLTSGNTIYF | TGTGCCAGCAGCCGAGGGCTTACCTCTGGAAACACCATATATTTT
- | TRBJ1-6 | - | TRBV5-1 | CASSLDPREDSPLHF | TGCGCCAGCAGCTTGGATCCTCGGGAGGATTCACCCCTCCACTTT
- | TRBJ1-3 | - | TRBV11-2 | CASSPEGNTIYF | TGTGCCAGCAGCCCAGAAGGAAACACCATATATTTT
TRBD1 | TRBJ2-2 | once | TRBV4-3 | CASSQNRGNTGELFF | TGCGCCAGCAGCCAAAACAGGGGGAACACCGGGGAGCTGTTTTTT
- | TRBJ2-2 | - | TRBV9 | CASRAGVGVGTGELFF | TGTGCCAGCAGGGCCGGAGTGGGAGTGGGCACCGGGGAGCTGTTTTTT
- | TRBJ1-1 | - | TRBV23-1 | CASSQSSNRARGTEAFF | TGCGCCAGCAGTCAATCGTCAAACAGGGCGAGGGGCACTGAAGCTTTCTTT
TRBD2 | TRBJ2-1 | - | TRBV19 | CASKTSGSYNEQFF | TGTGCCAGTAAGACTAGCGGGAGTTACAATGAGCAGTTCTTC
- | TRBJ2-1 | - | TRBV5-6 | CASSSLIGGIYNEQFF | TGTGCCAGCAGCTCGTTAATTGGGGGGATCTACAATGAGCAGTTCTTC
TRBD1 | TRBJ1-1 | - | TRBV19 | CATYRGEAFF | TGTGCCACGTACAGGGGGGAAGCTTTCTTT
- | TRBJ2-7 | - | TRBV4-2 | CASSQDLGTSGYEQYF | TGTGCCAGCAGCCAAGATCTTGGGACTTCCGGATACGAGCAGTACTTC
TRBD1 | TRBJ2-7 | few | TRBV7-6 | CASSLDGTGPSYEQYF | TGTGCCAGCAGCTTAGACGGGACAGGGCCGTCCTACGAGCAGTACTTC
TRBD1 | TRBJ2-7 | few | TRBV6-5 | CASSLTGNYEQYF | TGTGCCAGCAGCCTGACAGGGAACTACGAGCAGTACTTC